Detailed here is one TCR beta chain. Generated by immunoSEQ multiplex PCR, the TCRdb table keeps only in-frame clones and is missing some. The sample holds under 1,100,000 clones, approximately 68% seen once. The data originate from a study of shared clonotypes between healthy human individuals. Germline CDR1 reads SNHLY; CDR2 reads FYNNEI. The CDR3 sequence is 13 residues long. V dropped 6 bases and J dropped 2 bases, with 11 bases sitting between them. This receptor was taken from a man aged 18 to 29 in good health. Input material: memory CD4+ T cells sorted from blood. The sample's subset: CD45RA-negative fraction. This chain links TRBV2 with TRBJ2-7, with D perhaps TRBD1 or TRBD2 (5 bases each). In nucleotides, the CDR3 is TGTGCCAGCAGAGGGGACCAAACCTACGAGCAGTACTTC. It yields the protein CASRGDQTYEQYF.